This entry describes one T cell receptor (beta chain). The record originates from a study of T cell changes during pregnancy in multiple sclerosis. The data were produced by immunoSEQ multiplex PCR, yet TCRdb's version contains in-frame clones alone and is incomplete. Among 30,000 to 40,000 clones listed, approximately 91% were seen once. The CDR3 contains 13 residues. Per the germline V gene, CDR1 is SGHTA and CDR2 is FQGNSA. V was pared by 7 bases and J by 3 bases, with 6 bases of the junction left unmatched. This TCR derives from a female donor with multiple sclerosis, enrolled in a pregnancy study. The sequenced sample was CD8+ T cells from peripheral blood mononuclear cells, obtained in the second trimester of pregnancy. The rearrangement joins TRBV7-2 to TRBJ2-7; TRBD2 agrees at 7 bases. The CDR3 sequence: CASNQERGYEQYF. In DNA, the CDR3 is TGTGCCAGCAACCAGGAGCGGGGCTACGAGCAGTACTTC.